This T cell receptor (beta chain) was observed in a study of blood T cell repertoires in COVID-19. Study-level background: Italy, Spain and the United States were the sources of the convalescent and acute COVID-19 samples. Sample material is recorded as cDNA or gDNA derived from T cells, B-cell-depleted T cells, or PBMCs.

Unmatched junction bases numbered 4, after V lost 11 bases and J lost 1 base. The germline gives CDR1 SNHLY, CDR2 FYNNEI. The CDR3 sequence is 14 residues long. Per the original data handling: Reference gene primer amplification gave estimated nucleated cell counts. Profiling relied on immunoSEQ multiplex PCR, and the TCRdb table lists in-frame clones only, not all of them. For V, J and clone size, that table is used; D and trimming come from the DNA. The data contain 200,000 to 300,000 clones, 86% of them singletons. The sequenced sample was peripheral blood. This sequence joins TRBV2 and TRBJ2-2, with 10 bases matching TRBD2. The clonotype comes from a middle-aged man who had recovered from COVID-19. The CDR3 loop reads CAVGTSENTGELFF. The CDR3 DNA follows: TGTGCCGTAGGGACTAGCGAGAACACCGGGGAGCTGTTTTTT.